This T cell receptor beta chain derives from a study of cytomegalovirus exposure and HLA in healthy donors. Per the germline V gene, CDR1 is SGHDN and CDR2 is FVKESK. The CDR3 sequence is 15 residues long. The ends were cut back, 4 bases at V and 3 bases at J, with 15 bases in the middle. The PCR was carried out with 60 Vbeta primers and 13 Jbeta primers. Sequencing was performed with immunoSEQ multiplex PCR; in TCRdb, only in-frame clones are kept and a portion is missing. The sample is made up of about 67,000 clones, and the top ten hold about 16% of it. The source is a boy aged 5-17 years in good health and CMV-seronegative. This chain uses TRBV14 with TRBJ2-5, with D perhaps TRBD1 (6 bases). Sequencing was done on a sample of PBMCs. The CDR3 nucleotides read TGTGCCAGCAGCCCAGGACAGCGAGTAGAAGAGACCCAGTACTTC. It translates to CASSPGQRVEETQYF.